This T cell receptor beta chain was recorded in a study of regulatory T cells in long-lasting Graves disease. Germline assignment: CDR1 MNHEY and CDR2 SVGEGT. V was shortened by 6 bases and J by 5 bases, with 10 bases between the two germline ends. CDR3 size: 13 residues. Findings and limits, study-wide: Rather than thyroid tissue, only peripheral blood underwent study. With persistent disease, TRBV28, TRBJ1-2 and TRBJ2-5 were the favored segments. Persistent Graves' patients possessed reduced TCR diversity relative to recently diagnosed ones.

Time point described: newly diagnosed GD, antithyroid drugs for less than 3 months. With RNA extracted from PBMCs as input, the TCR library was made. This clonotype has a handful of counts. The antigen remains undetermined. Arm-PCR with iRepertoire HTBI primers amplified the CDR3 regions for these TCR beta libraries. TCRdb fed the multiplex PCR reads into MiXCR, producing one record per CDR3 protein. The table records 450,000 to 600,000 distinct CDR3 sequences, 16% of them present only once. This sample also belongs to another study, concerning T cells in Graves' hyperthyroidism and ophthalmopathy. Turning to that study: A set of HTBI primers served as the primers for a first-round RT-PCR of the TCR CDR3.

The sequence was collected from a middle-aged man with Graves disease. The source was peripheral blood mononuclear cells (PBMCs), collected at new diagnosis, from a patient treated with antithyroid drugs. V usage is TRBV6-2 or TRBV6-3 and J usage is TRBJ2-2; D uncertain. The CDR3 bases are TGTGCCAGCAGCCTCTATGGAACCGGGGAGCTGTTTTTT. Its translation is CASSLYGTGELFF.